This T cell receptor beta chain was captured by sequencing in a study of blood T cell repertoires in COVID-19. V was trimmed by 4 bases and J by 7 bases, leaving 16 bases between them. Germline V gene data show CDR1 as SGHTA and CDR2 as FQGNSA. The CDR3 length is 15 residues. This table comes from immunoSEQ multiplex PCR, and its TCRdb copy is limited to in-frame clones, with some not included. The sample includes roughly 250,000 clones, roughly 90% of them seen just once. The sequence was obtained from a middle-aged woman with acute COVID-19. Sequenced: PBMCs or T cells enriched from blood (not recorded which). J is TRBJ1-4 and V is TRBV7-2, with TRBD1 as a possible D gene (6 bases). The CDR3 DNA reads TGTGCCAGCAGCTCCCCTTACGGCAGGGGTGAAAAACTGTTTTTT. Its protein is CASSSPYGRGEKLFF.